This T cell receptor beta chain was captured in a study of persistence of HIV-infected CD4 T cells. This was the immunoSEQ version 4 assay in survey mode. The protocol was immunoSEQ multiplex PCR, while the TCRdb copy is restricted to in-frame clones and leaves out a portion. This table holds roughly 60,000 clones, about 77% found once. Germline V gene lookup returns CDR1 ENHRY and CDR2 SYGVKD. The CDR3 has 15 amino acids. V lost 3 bases, J lost 3 bases, and 3 bases stayed unmatched. Cells were stimulated with overlapping HIV-1 Gag 15-mer peptides. Sorted nonresponding memory CD4+ T cells were CD40L-negative, CD69-negative, CD45RO-high. Regarding this clone: Its antigen is currently unknown.

Study results and caveats: Compared with CD3/CD28-stimulated cells, CMV- and Gag-responding cells showed lower TCRbeta richness. TCR oligoclonality correlated with proviral oligoclonality in the same sorted populations.

Sequencing was performed on CD4+ T cells sorted from PBMCs after approximately 19-hour stimulation, taken from a patient who received antiretroviral therapy. This TCR was recovered from an adult man with HIV who was CMV-seropositive. The genes are TRBV10-3 and TRBJ2-3; 10 nucleotides agree with TRBD1. This CDR3 reads CAISDGQGGTDTQYF. The CDR3 DNA reads as TGTGCCATCAGTGACGGACAGGGGGGAACAGATACGCAGTATTTT.